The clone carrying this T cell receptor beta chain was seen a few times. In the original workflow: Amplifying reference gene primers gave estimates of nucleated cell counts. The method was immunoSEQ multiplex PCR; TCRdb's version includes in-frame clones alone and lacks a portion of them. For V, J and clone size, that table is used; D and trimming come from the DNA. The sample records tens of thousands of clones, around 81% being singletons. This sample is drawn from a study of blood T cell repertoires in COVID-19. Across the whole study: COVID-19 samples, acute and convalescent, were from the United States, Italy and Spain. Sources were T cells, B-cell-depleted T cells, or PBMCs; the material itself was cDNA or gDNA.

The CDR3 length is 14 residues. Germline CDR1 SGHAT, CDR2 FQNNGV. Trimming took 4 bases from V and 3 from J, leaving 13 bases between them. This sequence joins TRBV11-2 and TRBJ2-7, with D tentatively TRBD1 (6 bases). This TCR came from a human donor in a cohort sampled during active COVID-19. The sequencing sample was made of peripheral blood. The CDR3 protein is CASSSSDRLYEQYF. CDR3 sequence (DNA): TGTGCCAGCAGCTCCTCCGACAGGCTCTACGAGCAGTACTTC.